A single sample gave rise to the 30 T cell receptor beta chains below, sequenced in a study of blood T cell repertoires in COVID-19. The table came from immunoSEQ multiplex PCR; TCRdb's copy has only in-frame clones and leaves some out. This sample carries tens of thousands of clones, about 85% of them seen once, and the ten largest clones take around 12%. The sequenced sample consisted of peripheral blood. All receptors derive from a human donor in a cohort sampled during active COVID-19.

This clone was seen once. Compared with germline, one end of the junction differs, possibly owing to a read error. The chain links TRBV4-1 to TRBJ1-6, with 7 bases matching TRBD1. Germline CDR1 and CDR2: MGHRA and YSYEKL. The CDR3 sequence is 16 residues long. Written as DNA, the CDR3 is TGCGCCAGCAGTCTCCGGGACAGCCGGATTAATTCACCCATCCACTTT. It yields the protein CASSLRDSRINSPIHF.

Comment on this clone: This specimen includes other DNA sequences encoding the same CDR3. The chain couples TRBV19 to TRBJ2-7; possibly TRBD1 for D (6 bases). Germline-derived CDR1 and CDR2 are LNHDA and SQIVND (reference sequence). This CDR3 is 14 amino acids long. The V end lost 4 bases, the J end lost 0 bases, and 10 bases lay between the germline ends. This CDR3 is CASSRGQDSYEQYF. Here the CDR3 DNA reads TGTGCCAGTAGTAGGGGGCAGGACTCCTACGAGCAGTACTTC.

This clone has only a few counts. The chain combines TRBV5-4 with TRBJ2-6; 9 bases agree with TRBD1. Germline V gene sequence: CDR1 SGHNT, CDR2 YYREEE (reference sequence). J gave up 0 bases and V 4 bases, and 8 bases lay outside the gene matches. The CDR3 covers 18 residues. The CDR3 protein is CASSPGGTGISGANVLTF. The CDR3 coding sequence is TGTGCCAGCAGCCCAGGCGGGACAGGGATCTCTGGGGCCAACGTCCTGACTTTC.

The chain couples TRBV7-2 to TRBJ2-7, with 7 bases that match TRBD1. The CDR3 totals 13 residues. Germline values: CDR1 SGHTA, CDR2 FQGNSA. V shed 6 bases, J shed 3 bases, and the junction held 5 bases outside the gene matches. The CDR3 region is CASSPRQGYEQYF. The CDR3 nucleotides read TGTGCCAGCAGTCCCAGACAGGGCTACGAGCAGTACTTC.

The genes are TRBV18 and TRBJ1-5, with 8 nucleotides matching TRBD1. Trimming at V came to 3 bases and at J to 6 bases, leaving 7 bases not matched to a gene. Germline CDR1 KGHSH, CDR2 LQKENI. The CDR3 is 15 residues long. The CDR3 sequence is CASSPGTGITQPQHF. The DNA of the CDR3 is TGTGCCAGCTCACCCGGGACAGGTATTACTCAGCCCCAGCATTTT.

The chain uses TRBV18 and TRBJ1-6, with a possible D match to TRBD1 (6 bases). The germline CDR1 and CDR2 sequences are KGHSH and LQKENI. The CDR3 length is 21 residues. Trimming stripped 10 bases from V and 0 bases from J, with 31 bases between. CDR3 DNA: TGTGCCACCACCGACAGGTTACCTACCTTCCCCCAGAGCTCCTATAATTCACCCCTCCACTTT. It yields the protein CATTDRLPTFPQSSYNSPLHF.

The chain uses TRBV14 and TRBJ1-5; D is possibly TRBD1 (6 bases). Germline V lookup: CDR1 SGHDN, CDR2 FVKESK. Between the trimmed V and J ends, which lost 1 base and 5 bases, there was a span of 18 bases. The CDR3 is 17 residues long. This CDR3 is CASSQAHGGAKDQPQHF. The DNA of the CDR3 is TGTGCCAGCAGCCAAGCCCATGGGGGGGCGAAGGATCAGCCCCAGCATTTT.

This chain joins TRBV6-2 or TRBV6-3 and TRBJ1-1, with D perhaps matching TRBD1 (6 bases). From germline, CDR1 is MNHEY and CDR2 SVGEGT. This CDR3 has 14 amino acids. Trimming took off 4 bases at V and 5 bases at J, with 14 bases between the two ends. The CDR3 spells CASSFIQGGTEAFF. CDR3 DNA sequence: TGTGCCAGCAGTTTTATACAGGGAGGGACTGAAGCTTTCTTT.

The CDR3 DNA is TGCGCCAGCAGCCATCTGGGAGTTGACTATGGCTACACCTTC. Translating it yields CASSHLGVDYGYTF. V and J are TRBV4-3 and TRBJ1-2; D gene unclear. The CDR3 has 14 residues. The germline V gene encodes CDR1 LGHNA and CDR2 YSLEER. With 3 bases removed from V and 3 bases from J, the gap between germline ends came to 11 bases.

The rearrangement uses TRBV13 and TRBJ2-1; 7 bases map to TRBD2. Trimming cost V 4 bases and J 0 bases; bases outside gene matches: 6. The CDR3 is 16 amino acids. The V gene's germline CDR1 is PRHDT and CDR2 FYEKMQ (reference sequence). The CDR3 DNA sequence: TGTGCCAGCAGCTCCCCTGGCGGGGGCTCCTACAATGAGCAGTTCTTC. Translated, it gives CASSSPGGGSYNEQFF.

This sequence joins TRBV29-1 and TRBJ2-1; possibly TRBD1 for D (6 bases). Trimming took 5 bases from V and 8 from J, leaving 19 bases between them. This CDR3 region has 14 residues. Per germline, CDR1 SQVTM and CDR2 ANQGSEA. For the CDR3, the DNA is TGCAGCGTTATGACCGGGACACACAGAGATGAGCAGTTCTTC. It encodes CSVMTGTHRDEQFF.

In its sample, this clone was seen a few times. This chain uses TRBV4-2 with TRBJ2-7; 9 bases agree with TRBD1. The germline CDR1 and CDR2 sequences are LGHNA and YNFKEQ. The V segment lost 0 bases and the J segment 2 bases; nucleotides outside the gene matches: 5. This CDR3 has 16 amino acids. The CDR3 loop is CASSQELGQGAYEQYF. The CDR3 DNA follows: TGTGCCAGCAGCCAAGAGTTGGGACAGGGAGCCTACGAGCAGTACTTC.

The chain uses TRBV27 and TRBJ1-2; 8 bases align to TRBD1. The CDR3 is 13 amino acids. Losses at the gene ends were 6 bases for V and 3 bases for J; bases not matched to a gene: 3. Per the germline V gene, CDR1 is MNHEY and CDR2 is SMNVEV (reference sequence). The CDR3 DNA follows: TGTGCCAGCAGCTTGACAGGGGACTATGGCTACACCTTC. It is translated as CASSLTGDYGYTF.

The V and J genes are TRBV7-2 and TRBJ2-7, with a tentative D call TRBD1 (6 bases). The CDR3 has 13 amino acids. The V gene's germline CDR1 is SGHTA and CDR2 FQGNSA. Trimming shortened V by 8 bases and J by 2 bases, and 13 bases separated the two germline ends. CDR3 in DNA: TGTGCCAGCGGTCCTGCAGGGGCCTACGAGCAGTACTTC. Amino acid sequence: CASGPAGAYEQYF.

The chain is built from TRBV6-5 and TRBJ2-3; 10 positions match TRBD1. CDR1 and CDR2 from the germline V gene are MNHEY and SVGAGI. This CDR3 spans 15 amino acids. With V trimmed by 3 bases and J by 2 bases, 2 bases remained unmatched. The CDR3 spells CASSYGTGDTDTQYF. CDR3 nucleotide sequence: TGTGCCAGCAGTTATGGGACAGGGGACACAGATACGCAGTATTTT.

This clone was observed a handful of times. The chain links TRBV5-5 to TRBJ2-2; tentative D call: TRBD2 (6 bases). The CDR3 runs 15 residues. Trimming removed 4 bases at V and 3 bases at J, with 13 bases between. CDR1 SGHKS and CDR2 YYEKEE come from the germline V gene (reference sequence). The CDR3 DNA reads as TGTGCCAGCAGCCCGGCGGGGCGCGACACCGGGGAGCTGTTTTTT. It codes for CASSPAGRDTGELFF.

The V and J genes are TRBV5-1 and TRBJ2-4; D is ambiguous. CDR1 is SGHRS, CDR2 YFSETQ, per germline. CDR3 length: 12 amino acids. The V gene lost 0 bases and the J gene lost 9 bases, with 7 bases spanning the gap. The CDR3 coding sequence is TGCGCCAGCAGCTTGGAGACGGGCATTCAGTACTTC. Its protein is CASSLETGIQYF.

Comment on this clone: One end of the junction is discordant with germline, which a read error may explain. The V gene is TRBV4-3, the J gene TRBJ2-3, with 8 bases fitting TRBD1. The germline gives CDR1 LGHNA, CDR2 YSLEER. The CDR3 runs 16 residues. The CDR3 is CASSQVLVQGANPQYF. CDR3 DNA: TGCGCCAGTAGCCAAGTCCTTGTGCAGGGGGCGAACCCCCAGTATTTT.

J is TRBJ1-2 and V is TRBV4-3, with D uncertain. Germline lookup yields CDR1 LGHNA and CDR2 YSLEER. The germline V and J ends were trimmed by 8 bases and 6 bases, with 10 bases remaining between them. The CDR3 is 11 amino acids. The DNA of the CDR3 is TGCGCCAGCTTGGGAGGGAATGGCTACACCTTC. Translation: CASLGGNGYTF.

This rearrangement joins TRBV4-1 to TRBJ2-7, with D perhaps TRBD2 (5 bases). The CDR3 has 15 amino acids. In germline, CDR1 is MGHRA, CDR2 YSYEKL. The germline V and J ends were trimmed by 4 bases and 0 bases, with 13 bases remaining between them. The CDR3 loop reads CASSLGIDFSYEQYF. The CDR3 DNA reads TGCGCCAGCAGCCTCGGGATCGACTTCTCCTACGAGCAGTACTTC.

Here the CDR3 reads CASTSSIYNEQFF. In DNA, the CDR3 is TGTGCCAGCACCTCTAGTATCTACAATGAGCAGTTCTTC. V is TRBV7-2 and J is TRBJ2-1; D ambiguous. V was shortened by 7 bases and J by 3 bases, with 10 bases between the two germline ends. The CDR3 consists of 13 residues. CDR1 and CDR2 (germline): SGHTA, FQGNSA.

CDR3 bases: TGTGCCAGCAGCCTAAAGGACAGGGTCTCCGGGGAGCTGTTTTTT. Residues: CASSLKDRVSGELFF. J is TRBJ2-2 and V is TRBV5-8, with TRBD1 matching 8 bases. Looked up from germline, CDR1 is SGHTS and CDR2 is YDEGEE. The CDR3 totals 15 residues. J gave up 6 bases and V 4 bases, and 8 bases lay outside the gene matches.

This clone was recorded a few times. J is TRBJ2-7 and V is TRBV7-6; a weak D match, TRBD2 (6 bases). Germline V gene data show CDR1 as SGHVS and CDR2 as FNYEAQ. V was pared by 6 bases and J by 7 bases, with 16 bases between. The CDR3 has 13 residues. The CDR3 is CASSSHPRGEQYF. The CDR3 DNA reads TGTGCCAGCAGTTCCCACCCACGGGGGGAGCAGTACTTC.

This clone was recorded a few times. This chain's CDR3 is CASSQRLYDEQFF. The CDR3 DNA is TGTGCCAGCAGCCAGCGGCTATACGATGAGCAGTTCTTC. The chain combines TRBV4-2 with TRBJ2-1; D unresolved. The germline V gene has CDR1 LGHNA and CDR2 YNFKEQ. Trimming removed 3 bases at V and 8 bases at J, with 11 bases between. This CDR3 has 13 residues.

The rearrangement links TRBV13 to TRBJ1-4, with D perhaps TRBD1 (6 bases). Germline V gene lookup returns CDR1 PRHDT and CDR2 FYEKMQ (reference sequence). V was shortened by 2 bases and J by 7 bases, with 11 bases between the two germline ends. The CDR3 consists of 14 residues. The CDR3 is CASSLTGKGEKLFF. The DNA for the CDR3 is TGTGCCAGCAGCTTAACAGGGAAGGGTGAAAAACTGTTTTTT. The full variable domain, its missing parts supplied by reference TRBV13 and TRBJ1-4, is AAGVIQSPRHLIKEKRETATLKCYPIPRHDTVYWYQQGPGQDPQFLISFYEKMQSDKGSIPDRFSAQQFSDYHSELNMSSLELGDSALYFCASSLTGKGEKLFFGSGTQLSVL.

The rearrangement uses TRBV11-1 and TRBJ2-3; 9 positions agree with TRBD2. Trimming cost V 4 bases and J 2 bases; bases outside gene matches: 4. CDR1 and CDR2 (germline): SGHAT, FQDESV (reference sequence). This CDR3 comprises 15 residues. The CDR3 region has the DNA TGTGCCAGCAGCTCGACTAGCGGAGTCACAGATACGCAGTATTTT. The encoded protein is CASSSTSGVTDTQYF.

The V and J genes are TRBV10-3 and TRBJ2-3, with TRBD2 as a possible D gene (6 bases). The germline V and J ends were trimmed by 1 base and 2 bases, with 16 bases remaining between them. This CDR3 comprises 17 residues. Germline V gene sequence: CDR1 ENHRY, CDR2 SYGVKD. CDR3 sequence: CAISEFGASVHTDTQYF. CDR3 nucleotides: TGTGCCATCAGTGAGTTTGGCGCTAGCGTCCACACAGATACGCAGTATTTT.

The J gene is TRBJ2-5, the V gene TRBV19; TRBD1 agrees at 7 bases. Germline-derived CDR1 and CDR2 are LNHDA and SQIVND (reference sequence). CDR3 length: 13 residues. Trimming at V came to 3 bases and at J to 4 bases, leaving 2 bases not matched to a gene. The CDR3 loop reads CASSIPGGETQYF. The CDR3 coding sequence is TGTGCCAGTAGTATCCCAGGGGGAGAGACCCAGTACTTC.

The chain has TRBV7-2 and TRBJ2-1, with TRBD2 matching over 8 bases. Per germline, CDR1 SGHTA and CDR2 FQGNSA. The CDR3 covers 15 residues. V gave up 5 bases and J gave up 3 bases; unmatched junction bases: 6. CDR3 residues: CASSIRGGSYNEQFF. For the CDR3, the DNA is TGTGCCAGCAGCATTCGGGGGGGAAGCTACAATGAGCAGTTCTTC.

The CDR3 region has the DNA TGTGCCAGCAGCACCGGGACAGTGAACACTGAAGCTTTCTTT. Encoded protein: CASSTGTVNTEAFF. The chain couples TRBV6-6 to TRBJ1-1; 7 nucleotides align to TRBD1. CDR3 length: 14 amino acids. The trim removed 6 bases at V and 0 bases at J, leaving 4 bases unmatched. CDR1 is MNHNY and CDR2 is SVGAGI in the germline V gene (reference sequence).